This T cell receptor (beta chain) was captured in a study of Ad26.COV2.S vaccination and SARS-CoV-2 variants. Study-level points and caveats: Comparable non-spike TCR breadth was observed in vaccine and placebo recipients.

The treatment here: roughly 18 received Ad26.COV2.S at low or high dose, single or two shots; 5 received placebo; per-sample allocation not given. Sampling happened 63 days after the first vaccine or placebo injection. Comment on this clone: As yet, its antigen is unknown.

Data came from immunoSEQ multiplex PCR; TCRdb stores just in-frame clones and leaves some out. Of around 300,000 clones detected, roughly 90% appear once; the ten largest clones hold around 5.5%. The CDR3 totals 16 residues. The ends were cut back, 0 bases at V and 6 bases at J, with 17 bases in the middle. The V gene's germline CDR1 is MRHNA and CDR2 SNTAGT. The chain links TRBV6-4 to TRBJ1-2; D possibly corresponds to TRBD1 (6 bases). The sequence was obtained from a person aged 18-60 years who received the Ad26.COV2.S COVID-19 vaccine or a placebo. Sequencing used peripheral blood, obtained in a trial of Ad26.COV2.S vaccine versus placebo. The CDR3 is CASSDSNDRNINGYTF. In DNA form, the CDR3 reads TGTGCCAGCAGTGACTCGAATGACAGGAACATCAATGGCTACACCTTC.